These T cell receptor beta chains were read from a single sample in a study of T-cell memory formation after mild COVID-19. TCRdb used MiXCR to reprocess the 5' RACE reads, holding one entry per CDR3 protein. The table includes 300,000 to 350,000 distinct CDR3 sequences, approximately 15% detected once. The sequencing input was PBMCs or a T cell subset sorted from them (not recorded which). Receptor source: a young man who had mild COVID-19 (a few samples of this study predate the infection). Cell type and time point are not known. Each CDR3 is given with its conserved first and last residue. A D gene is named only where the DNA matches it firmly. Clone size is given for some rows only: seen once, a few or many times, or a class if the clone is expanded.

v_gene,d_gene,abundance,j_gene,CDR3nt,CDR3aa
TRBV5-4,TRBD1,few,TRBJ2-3,TGTGCCAGCAGGCCGGGGACAGGGGGCGAGGGCACAGATACGCAGTATTTT,CASRPGTGGEGTDTQYF
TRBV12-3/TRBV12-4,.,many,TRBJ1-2,TGTGCCAGCAGCTATACCTCAGGGATGGGCTACACCTTC,CASSYTSGMGYTF
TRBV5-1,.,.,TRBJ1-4,TGCGCCAGCAGCTTGATAGGGGGGCAGGGCGAAAAACTGTTTTTT,CASSLIGGQGEKLFF
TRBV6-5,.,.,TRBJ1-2,TGTGCCAGCAGTGGATGGGACCGCGTCCACGACTATGGCTACACCTTC,CASSGWDRVHDYGYTF
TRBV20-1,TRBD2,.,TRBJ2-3,TGCAGAGGGACTAGCGGGGGGATAGATACGCAGTATTTT,CRGTSGGIDTQYF
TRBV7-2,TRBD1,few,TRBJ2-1,TGTGCCAGCAGCCGACAGGGTCCCCAGGGTGAGCAGTTCTTC,CASSRQGPQGEQFF
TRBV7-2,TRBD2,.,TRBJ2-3,TGTGCCAGCAGCTTAACTCAAGTAGCGGGGGGCTCCACAGATACGCAGTATTTT,CASSLTQVAGGSTDTQYF
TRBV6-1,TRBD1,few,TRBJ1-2,TGTGCCAGCAGTGAAAGACCAACAGGGGCCGGAAACTATGGCTACACCTTC,CASSERPTGAGNYGYTF
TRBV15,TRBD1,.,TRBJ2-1,TGTGCCACCAGCAGTGTCGGGACAGGGGGCCTAAATGAGCAGTTCTTC,CATSSVGTGGLNEQFF
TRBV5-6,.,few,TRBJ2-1,TGTGCCAGCATCTCTATCTTGGGTGAGCAGTTCTTC,CASISILGEQFF
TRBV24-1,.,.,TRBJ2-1,TGTGCCACCGGCCAACTTGACAATGAGCAGTTCTTC,CATGQLDNEQFF
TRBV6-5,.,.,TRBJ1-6,TGTGCCAGCAGTGTGGGGTCCTCCTATAATTCACCCCTCCACTTT,CASSVGSSYNSPLHF
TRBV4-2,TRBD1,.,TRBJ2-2,TGTGCCAGCAGCCGGCATGACAGGGGTACCGGGGAGCTGTTTTTT,CASSRHDRGTGELFF
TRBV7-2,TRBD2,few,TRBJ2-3,TGTGCCAGCAGCTTTAGGGCTGTAGCGGGGGGCGAGGATACGCAGTATTTT,CASSFRAVAGGEDTQYF
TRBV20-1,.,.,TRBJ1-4,TGCAGTGCTAGGGTAGGGACTCACAACCATGAAAAACTGTTTTTT,CSARVGTHNHEKLFF
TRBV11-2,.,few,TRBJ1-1,TGTGCCAGCACCACAAGGCGTCCCGGGAACACTGAAGCTTTCTTT,CASTTRRPGNTEAFF
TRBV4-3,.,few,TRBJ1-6,TGCGCCAGCAGCCGAGAACTAACAGGGAGATCACCCCTCCACTTT,CASSRELTGRSPLHF
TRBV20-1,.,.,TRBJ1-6,TGCAGTGCACCGGCGGGGGTACAGGAATCACCCCTCCACTTT,CSAPAGVQESPLHF
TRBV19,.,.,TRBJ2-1,TGTGCCAGTAGTATGGCGCATAGCTCCTACAATGAGCAGTTCTTC,CASSMAHSSYNEQFF
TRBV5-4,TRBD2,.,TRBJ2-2,TGTGCCAGCAGCCCCAGCGGGGGGGGCCTCACCGGGGAGCTGTTTTTT,CASSPSGGGLTGELFF
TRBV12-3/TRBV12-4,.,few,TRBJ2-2,TGTGCCAGCAGCCCACCCAGAAACACCGGGGAGCTGTTTTTT,CASSPPRNTGELFF
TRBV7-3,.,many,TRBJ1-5,TGTGCCAGCAGCTTAAGGAGGGGTCAGCCCCAGCATTTT,CASSLRRGQPQHF
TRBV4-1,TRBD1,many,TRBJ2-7,TGCGCCAGCAGCTCACGGACAGGGCCGTTGGGCGAGCAGTACTTC,CASSSRTGPLGEQYF
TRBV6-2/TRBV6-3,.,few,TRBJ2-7,TGTGCCAGCGTCGTAGGAGGGGTCCCCTACGAGCAGTACTTC,CASVVGGVPYEQYF
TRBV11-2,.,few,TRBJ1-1,TGTGCCAGCAGCTTAGTTTTAGGGTTGGGGGGCACTGAAGCTTTCTTT,CASSLVLGLGGTEAFF
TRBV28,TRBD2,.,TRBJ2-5,TGTGCCAGCAGTTTTTCGGAAGTTACTAGCGGGAGTTTTGGGACCCAGTACTTC,CASSFSEVTSGSFGTQYF
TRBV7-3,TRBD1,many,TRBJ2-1,TGTGCCAGCAGCCAACGACAGGGTTGGGGCAATGAGCAGTTCTTC,CASSQRQGWGNEQFF
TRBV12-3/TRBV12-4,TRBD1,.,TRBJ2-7,TGTGCCAGCAGTTTCGGGGACAGGGTTTACGAGCAGTACTTC,CASSFGDRVYEQYF
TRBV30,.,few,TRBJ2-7,TGTGCCTGGAGTGGGGGGGAGAGGGAGCAGTACTTC,CAWSGGEREQYF
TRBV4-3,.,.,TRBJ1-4,TGCGCCAGCAGCCAAGAGGGAGCACGGTGGGCAAAACTGTTTTTT,CASSQEGARWAKLFF
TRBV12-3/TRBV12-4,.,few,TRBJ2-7,TGTGCCAGCAGTTTAAGAGGGGAGACTAGGCGGTCCTACGAGCAGTACTTC,CASSLRGETRRSYEQYF
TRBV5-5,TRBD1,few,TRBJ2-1,TGTGCCAGCAGCTTGGTACTCCCCGGGGACAGGGTATACAATGAGCAGTTCTTC,CASSLVLPGDRVYNEQFF
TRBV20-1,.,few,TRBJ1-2,TGCAGTGCTAGGCCCTGGGCAGGGCAACTTAACTATGGCTACACCTTC,CSARPWAGQLNYGYTF
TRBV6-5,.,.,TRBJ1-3,TGTGCCGCAAGGGGGTCTTTTGGAAACACCATATATTTT,CAARGSFGNTIYF
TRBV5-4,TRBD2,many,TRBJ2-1,TGTGCCAGCAGCTTGCGGCGGGGGTCAACCTACAATGAGCAGTTCTTC,CASSLRRGSTYNEQFF
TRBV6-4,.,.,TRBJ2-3,TGTGCCAGCAAGCGGGACAGTTCCAAAACAGATACGCAGTATTTT,CASKRDSSKTDTQYF
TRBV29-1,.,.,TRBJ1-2,TGCAGCGTTGGTTGGGTGCGGGAGGGGATCTATGGCTACACCTTC,CSVGWVREGIYGYTF
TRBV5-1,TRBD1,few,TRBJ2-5,TGCGCCAGCAGCCCCCGGGACAGCCAGTACCAAGAGACCCAGTACTTC,CASSPRDSQYQETQYF
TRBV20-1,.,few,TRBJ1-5,TGCAGTGCCCTTACCCCCCAGTGGGGTAGCAATCAGCCCCAGCATTTT,CSALTPQWGSNQPQHF
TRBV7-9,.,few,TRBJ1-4,TGTGCCAGCAGCTTAAATACGGTCGAAAAACTGTTTTTT,CASSLNTVEKLFF
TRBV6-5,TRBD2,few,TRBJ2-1,TGTGCCAGCAGTCGAGGACTAGTTCAATATGAGCAGTTCTTC,CASSRGLVQYEQFF
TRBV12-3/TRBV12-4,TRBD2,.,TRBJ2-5,TGTGCCAGCAGCCGGACTAGCGGACAAGAGACCCAGTACTTC,CASSRTSGQETQYF
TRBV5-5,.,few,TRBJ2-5,TGTGCCAGCAGCTTCGGACAGTTTTCGACCCAGTACTTC,CASSFGQFSTQYF
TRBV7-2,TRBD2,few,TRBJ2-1,TGTGCCAGCACCCCACGCTGGCGGGGGGTGCATGAGCAGTTCTTC,CASTPRWRGVHEQFF
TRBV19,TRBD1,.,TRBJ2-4,TGTGCCAGTAGTTCGACAGGGGGAGGCAAAAACATTCAGTACTTC,CASSSTGGGKNIQYF
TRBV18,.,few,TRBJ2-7,TGTGCCAGCTCACCCACTCGTTTCGGCGAGCAGTACTTC,CASSPTRFGEQYF